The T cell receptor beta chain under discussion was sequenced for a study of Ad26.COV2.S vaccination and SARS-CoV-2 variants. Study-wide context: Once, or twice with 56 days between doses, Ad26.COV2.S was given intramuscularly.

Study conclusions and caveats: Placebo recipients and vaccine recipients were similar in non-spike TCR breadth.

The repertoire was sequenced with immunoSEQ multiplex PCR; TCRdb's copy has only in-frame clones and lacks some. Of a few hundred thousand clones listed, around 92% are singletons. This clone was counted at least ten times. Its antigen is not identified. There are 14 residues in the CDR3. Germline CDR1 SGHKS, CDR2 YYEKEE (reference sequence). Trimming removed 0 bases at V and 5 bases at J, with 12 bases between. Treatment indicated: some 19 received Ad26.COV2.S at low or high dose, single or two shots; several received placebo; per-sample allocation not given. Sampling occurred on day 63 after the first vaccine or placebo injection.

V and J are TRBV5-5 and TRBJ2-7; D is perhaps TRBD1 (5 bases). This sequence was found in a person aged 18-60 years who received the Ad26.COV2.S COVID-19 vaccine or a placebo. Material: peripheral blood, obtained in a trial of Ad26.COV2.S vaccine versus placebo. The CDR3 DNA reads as TGTGCCAGCAGCTTGGGGACACACATGGACGAGCAGTACTTC. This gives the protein CASSLGTHMDEQYF.